These 26 T cell receptor beta chains came from one sample sequenced in a study of shared clonotypes between healthy human individuals (TCRdb year 2020). Library construction relied on the immunoSEQ multiplex PCR assay. TCRdb limited this immuneACCESS table to in-frame rearrangements with V and J called. A share of clones is missing; checked studies link under half to unresolved V genes, and the rest is unexplained. Recorded for this sample are 1.5 million to 2.5 million clones; approximately 94% of them occurred a single time. The ten top clones hold approximately 1.2% of the sample. For the CD8 naive samples, CD45RO-negative cells were positively selected for CCR7, yielding a CD45RA+CCR7+ population from which TemRA cells were excluded. The sequenced material came from naive CD8+ T cells sorted from blood. What this sample's cell subset or site label stands for: CD45RA+CCR7+. These receptor sequences come from a man in his late teens or twenties in good health.

This clone was detected only a few times. Possible read error: a much larger clone is one base away. Other DNA variants within this sample encode the same CDR3. The CDR3 coding sequence is TGTGCCAGCAGGGACTACGAGCAGTACTTC. Protein: CASRDYEQYF. This chain connects TRBV28 to TRBJ2-7; D is unclear. The CDR3 has 10 residues. Deletions cut 6 bases from V and 3 bases from J, with 3 bases between. CDR1 MDHEN and CDR2 SYDVKM come from the germline V gene.

V usage is TRBV11-2 and J usage is TRBJ2-1; D is ambiguous. V lost 2 bases and J 4 bases, leaving 6 bases between the germline ends. The CDR3 spans 13 residues. Germline V gives CDR1 SGHAT, CDR2 FQNNGV. CDR3 loop: CASSLPGYNEQFF. In DNA, the CDR3 is TGTGCCAGCAGCTTACCGGGTTACAATGAGCAGTTCTTC.

This clone was seen a single time. The chain links TRBV13 to TRBJ2-3, with unresolved D. The germline V gene encodes CDR1 PRHDT and CDR2 FYEKMQ (reference sequence). The CDR3 loop spans 15 amino acids. V lost 4 bases and J 7 bases, leaving 18 bases between the germline ends. The CDR3 coding sequence is TGTGCCAGCAGCTCGGAGACTGAAGGGATTTATACGCAGTATTTT. It is translated as CASSSETEGIYTQYF.

A single count supports this clone. The chain has TRBV28 and TRBJ1-1; D is unclear. CDR1 is MDHEN, CDR2 SYDVKM, per germline. V lost 6 bases, J lost 2 bases, and 4 bases lay in between. The CDR3 runs to 11 residues. The CDR3, as DNA: TGTGCCAGCAGGGCAAACACTGAAGCTTTCTTT. Protein product: CASRANTEAFF.

The rearrangement links TRBV6-5 to TRBJ2-1; either TRBD1 or TRBD2 may fit D (5 bases each). Trimming shortened V by 0 bases and J by 8 bases, and 8 bases separated the two germline ends. Germline V gene lookup returns CDR1 MNHEY and CDR2 SVGAGI. The CDR3 contains 13 residues. The CDR3 sequence is CASSYSSGHEQFF. The CDR3 DNA sequence: TGTGCCAGCAGTTACTCCTCGGGACATGAGCAGTTCTTC.

The chain combines TRBV27 with TRBJ1-2, with a tentative D call TRBD1 (6 bases). The germline V and J ends were trimmed by 6 bases and 4 bases, with 18 bases remaining between them. The CDR3 is made up of 15 amino acids. From germline, CDR1 is MNHEY and CDR2 SMNVEV (reference sequence). Written as DNA, the CDR3 is TGTGCCAGCAGCCTCAGGGGAAGTGCGGCCTATGGCTACACCTTC. Protein: CASSLRGSAAYGYTF.

This clone has ten or more counts. Sequence at one end of the junction differs from germline and may be a read error. The V and J genes are TRBV10-3 and TRBJ1-5; D unresolved. CDR3 length: 14 residues. Per germline, CDR1 ENHRY and CDR2 SYGVKD. The CDR3 loop reads CAISEAGSDQPQHF. CDR3 nucleotides: TGTGCCATCAGTGAGGCAGGTAGCGATCAGCCCCAGCATTTT.

This rearrangement joins TRBV21-1 to TRBJ2-7. TRBV21-1 is described as a pseudogene. This CDR3 is built from 13 residues. CDR3 amino acids: CASPIPGGAFKYF. In DNA form, the CDR3 reads TGTGCCAGCCCCATCCCCGGGGGCGCATTTAAGTACTTC.

V is TRBV6-1 and J is TRBJ2-5; weak D call: TRBD2 (5 bases). Near its end, the DNA agrees better with TRBJ2-7, so the J call may be wrong. Per the germline V gene, CDR1 is MNHNS and CDR2 is SASEGT. The CDR3 covers 14 residues. The CDR3 is CASSELGSEYEQYF. The CDR3, as DNA: TGTGCCAGCAGTGAATTAGGGAGCGAATACGAGCAGTACTTC.

The V call is TRBV7-6, the J call TRBJ1-2; D uncertain. The CDR3 totals 16 residues. V gave up 5 bases and J gave up 4 bases, with 20 bases separating them. Germline CDR1 reads SGHVS; CDR2 reads FNYEAQ. The CDR3 coding sequence is TGTGCCAGCAGCCACGCTCCTGAACGAAAGACCTATGGCTACACCTTC. Translated: CASSHAPERKTYGYTF.

This chain connects TRBV5-6 to TRBJ2-6; D is possibly TRBD2 (6 bases). The germline CDR1 and CDR2 sequences are SGHDT and YYEEEE. Trimming removed 2 bases at V and 0 bases at J, with 12 bases between. This CDR3 spans 17 amino acids. The CDR3 reads CASSFGEVLSGANVLTF. CDR3 in DNA: TGTGCCAGCAGCTTCGGGGAGGTACTCTCTGGGGCCAACGTCCTGACTTTC. Using reference TRBV5-6 and TRBJ2-6 for the parts outside the CDR3, the full variable domain is DAGVTQSPTHLIKTRGQQVTLRCSPKSGHDTVSWYQQALGQGPQFIFQYYEEEERQRGNFPDRFSGHQFPNYSSELNVNALLLGDSALYLCASSFGEVLSGANVLTFGAGSRLTVL.

This chain uses TRBV10-3 with TRBJ2-7, with TRBD2 identical over 8 bases. The CDR3 has 15 residues. V trimming: 0 bases; J trimming: 4 bases; junction bases outside the gene matches: 5. The V gene's germline CDR1 is ENHRY and CDR2 SYGVKD. DNA of the CDR3: TGTGCCATCAGTGAGTCGAACAGCGGGGGATACGAGCAGTACTTC. This gives the protein CAISESNSGGYEQYF.

The J gene is TRBJ2-5, the V gene TRBV4-1, with D tentatively TRBD1 (6 bases). This CDR3 region has 17 residues. Looked up from germline, CDR1 is MGHRA and CDR2 is YSYEKL. The V and J ends lost 1 base and 4 bases respectively, with 19 bases between them. CDR3 sequence (DNA): TGCGCCAGCAGCCAAGGTGTGGGCAGGGGACCATTAGAGACCCAGTACTTC. This codes for CASSQGVGRGPLETQYF.

This rearrangement joins TRBV25-1 to TRBJ2-1; 8 bases agree with TRBD1. The CDR3 is 14 residues long. The V gene end was trimmed by 5 bases and the J gene end by 4 bases; junction bases not matched to a gene: 4. Germline V CDR1 and CDR2: MGHDK, SYGVNS. The CDR3 here is CASSWTGPYNEQFF. The CDR3 region has the DNA TGTGCCAGCAGTTGGACAGGGCCGTACAATGAGCAGTTCTTC.

The chain has TRBV15 and TRBJ1-4, with TRBD1 matching 9 bases. CDR3 length equals 15 residues. Germline V gene lookup returns CDR1 LNHNV and CDR2 YYDKDF (reference sequence). The junction had 7 bases not matched to a gene; V was cut back by 5 bases and J by 6 bases. The CDR3 bases are TGTGCCACCAGCGGAACCGGGACAGGGTATGAAAAACTGTTTTTT. Translating gives CATSGTGTGYEKLFF.

The chain carries TRBV2 and TRBJ2-7; tentatively, D is TRBD1 (5 bases). Germline V gives CDR1 SNHLY, CDR2 FYNNEI. CDR3 length: 12 residues. Trimming pared 5 bases from V and 2 bases from J, leaving 7 bases between. CDR3 in amino acids: CASSPTAYEQYF. The CDR3 region has the DNA TGTGCCAGCAGTCCGACAGCCTACGAGCAGTACTTC.

The V gene is TRBV6-6, the J gene TRBJ1-1; TRBD1 might be the D (5 bases). This CDR3 region has 14 residues. CDR1 is MNHNY, CDR2 SVGAGI, per germline (reference sequence). The V end lost 5 bases, the J end lost 5 bases, and 15 bases lay between the germline ends. The CDR3 DNA reads as TGTGCCAGCAGTAGGGACGGGAGGGGAACTGAAGCTTTCTTT. Translation: CASSRDGRGTEAFF.

This clone appeared once. The chain is built from TRBV27 and TRBJ2-5; D is tentatively TRBD1 or TRBD2 (6 bases each). V was pared by 10 bases and J by 5 bases, with 14 bases between. The V gene's germline CDR1 is MNHEY and CDR2 SMNVEV (reference sequence). This CDR3 has 12 amino acids. The CDR3 loop is CAIGRGPETQYF. For the CDR3, the DNA is TGTGCCATCGGACGGGGGCCGGAGACCCAGTACTTC.

V is TRBV27 and J is TRBJ2-1; D not certain. V lost 6 bases, J lost 0 bases, and 6 bases lay in between. The length of the CDR3 is 13 residues. CDR1 MNHEY and CDR2 SMNVEV come from the germline V gene (reference sequence). The CDR3 protein is CASRPLSYNEQFF. The CDR3 DNA reads as TGTGCCAGCAGACCCCTCTCCTACAATGAGCAGTTCTTC.

The chain employs TRBV30 and TRBJ1-4, with D unresolved. The CDR3 sequence is 13 residues long. Trimming shortened V by 2 bases and J by 5 bases, and 9 bases separated the two germline ends. Germline loops: CDR1 GTSNPN, CDR2 SVGIG (reference sequence). The CDR3 coding sequence is TGTGCCTGGAGTTCCAAGGGAAATGAAAAACTGTTTTTT. Translated: CAWSSKGNEKLFF.

Remarks on this clone: This may stem from a read error, because a much larger clone lies one nucleotide away. This specimen includes other DNA sequences encoding the same CDR3. V is TRBV5-4 and J is TRBJ2-7; D is unresolved. CDR1 SGHNT and CDR2 YYREEE come from the germline V gene (reference sequence). The CDR3 has 12 amino acids. V gave up 2 bases and J gave up 1 base, with 4 bases separating them. The CDR3 region has the DNA TGTGCCAGCAGCTTCGGGTCCTACGAGCAGTACTTC. Protein product: CASSFGSYEQYF.

The V call is TRBV30, the J call TRBJ2-5; 7 nucleotides agree with TRBD1. Looked up from germline, CDR1 is GTSNPN and CDR2 is SVGIG (reference sequence). The CDR3 is 15 residues long. With 2 bases clipped from V and 2 bases from J, the junction kept 8 bases outside the gene matches. The DNA for the CDR3 is TGTGCCTGGAGTTTGGCAGGGGGATTTCAAGAGACCCAGTACTTC. Translated: CAWSLAGGFQETQYF.

The rearrangement joins TRBV5-4 to TRBJ2-3; the match to TRBD2 covers 12 bases. Germline loops: CDR1 SGHNT, CDR2 YYREEE (reference sequence). There are 16 residues in the CDR3. Germline trimming cut 2 bases from V and 2 bases from J; bases unmatched to any gene: 3. The DNA of the CDR3 is TGTGCCAGCAGCTTCCTAGCGGGGGGGAACACAGATACGCAGTATTTT. Protein product: CASSFLAGGNTDTQYF.

A note on this clone: The identical CDR3 is also encoded by other nucleotide sequences in the sample. The CDR3 nucleotides are TGCGCCAGCAGCCAAGATGCTAGCGGGGTCTCCTACAATGAGCAGTTCTTC. Its protein product is CASSQDASGVSYNEQFF. The chain has TRBV4-1 and TRBJ2-1, with 9 bases identical to TRBD2. Germline-derived CDR1 and CDR2 are MGHRA and YSYEKL. The J segment lost 0 bases and the V segment lost 0 bases, leaving 3 bases of the junction unmatched. CDR3 length: 17 residues.

This rearrangement joins TRBV27 to TRBJ1-5, with D hard to call. With 6 bases removed from V and 6 bases from J, the gap between germline ends came to 27 bases. Germline CDR1 reads MNHEY; CDR2 reads SMNVEV (reference sequence). This CDR3 is 18 amino acids long. DNA of the CDR3: TGTGCCAGCAGCCCCACGGCTGTTATAAGGGAGTCGATTCAGCCCCAGCATTTT. Translated: CASSPTAVIRESIQPQHF.

The chain joins TRBV7-8 to TRBJ2-7; D may be TRBD1 (6 bases). The CDR3 totals 13 residues. Trimming removed 8 bases at V and 0 bases at J, with 11 bases between. Germline loops: CDR1 SGHVS, CDR2 FQNEAQ. CDR3 sequence (DNA): TGTGCCAGCGGACAGCGGCCCTCCTACGAGCAGTACTTC. The encoded protein is CASGQRPSYEQYF.